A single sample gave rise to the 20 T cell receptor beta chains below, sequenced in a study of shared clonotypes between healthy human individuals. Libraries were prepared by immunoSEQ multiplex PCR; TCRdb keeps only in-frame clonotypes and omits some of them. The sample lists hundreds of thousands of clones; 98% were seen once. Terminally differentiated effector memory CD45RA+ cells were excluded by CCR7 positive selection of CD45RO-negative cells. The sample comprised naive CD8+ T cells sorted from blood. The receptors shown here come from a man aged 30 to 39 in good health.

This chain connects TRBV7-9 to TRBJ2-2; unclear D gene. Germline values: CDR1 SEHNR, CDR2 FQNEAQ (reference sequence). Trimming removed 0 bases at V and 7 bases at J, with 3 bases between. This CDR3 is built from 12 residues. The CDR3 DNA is TGTGCCAGCAGCTTAGCCGACGGGGAGCTGTTTTTT. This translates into CASSLADGELFF.

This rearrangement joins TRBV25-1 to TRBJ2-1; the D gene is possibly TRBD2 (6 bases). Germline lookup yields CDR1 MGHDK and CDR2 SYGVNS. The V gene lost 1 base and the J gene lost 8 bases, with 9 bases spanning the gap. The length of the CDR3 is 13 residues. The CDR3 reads CASSESWGDEQFF. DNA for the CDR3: TGTGCCAGCAGTGAATCATGGGGGGATGAGCAGTTCTTC.

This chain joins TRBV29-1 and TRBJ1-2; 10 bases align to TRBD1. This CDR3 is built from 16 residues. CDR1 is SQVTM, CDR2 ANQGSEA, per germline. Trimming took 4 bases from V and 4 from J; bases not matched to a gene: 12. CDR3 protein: CSVVGDRGTFSYGYTF. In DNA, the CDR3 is TGCAGCGTTGTTGGGGACAGGGGTACCTTCTCCTATGGCTACACCTTC.

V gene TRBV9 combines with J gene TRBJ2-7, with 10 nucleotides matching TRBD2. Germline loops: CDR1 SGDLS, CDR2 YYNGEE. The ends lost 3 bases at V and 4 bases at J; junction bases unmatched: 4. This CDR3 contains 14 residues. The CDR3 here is CASSAGTSDYEQYF. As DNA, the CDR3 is TGTGCCAGCAGCGCGGGGACTAGCGATTACGAGCAGTACTTC.

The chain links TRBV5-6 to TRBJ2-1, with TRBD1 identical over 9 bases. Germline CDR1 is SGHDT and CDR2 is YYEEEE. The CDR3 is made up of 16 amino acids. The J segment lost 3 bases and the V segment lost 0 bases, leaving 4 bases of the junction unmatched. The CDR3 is CASSLGTGAFYNEQFF. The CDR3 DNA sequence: TGTGCCAGCAGCTTGGGGACAGGGGCCTTCTACAATGAGCAGTTCTTC.

For the CDR3, the DNA is TGTGCCAGCAGTCTTTATCCAGCGGCGGGGAGCTCCTACGAGCAGTACTTC. Its protein product is CASSLYPAAGSSYEQYF. The rearrangement uses TRBV28 and TRBJ2-7; D may be TRBD2 (6 bases). CDR1 is MDHEN, CDR2 SYDVKM, per germline. CDR3 size: 17 residues. V was pared by 5 bases and J by 0 bases, with 20 bases between. Together with reference TRBV28 and TRBJ2-7, the CDR3 gives the full variable domain: DVKVTQSSRYLVKRTGEKVFLECVQDMDHENMFWYRQDPGLGLRLIYFSYDVKMKEKGDIPEGYSVSREKKERFSLILESASTNQTSMYLCASSLYPAAGSSYEQYFGPGTRLTVT.

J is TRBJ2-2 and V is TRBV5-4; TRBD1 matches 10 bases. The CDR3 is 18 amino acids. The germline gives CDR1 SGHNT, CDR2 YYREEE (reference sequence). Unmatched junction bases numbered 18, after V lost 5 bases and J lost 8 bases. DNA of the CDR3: TGTGCCAGCAGTTCCGCAATTGGGACAGGGGAAGGTGGAGGGGAGCTGTTTTTT. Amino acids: CASSSAIGTGEGGGELFF.

CDR3 amino acids: CASSPLSAIGNEQFF. As DNA, the CDR3 is TGTGCCAGCAGCCCTCTGAGCGCCATAGGTAATGAGCAGTTCTTC. This chain uses TRBV28 with TRBJ2-1; D remains ambiguous. This CDR3 contains 15 residues. The ends were cut back, 6 bases at V and 7 bases at J, with 19 bases in the middle. Germline CDR1 is MDHEN and CDR2 is SYDVKM.

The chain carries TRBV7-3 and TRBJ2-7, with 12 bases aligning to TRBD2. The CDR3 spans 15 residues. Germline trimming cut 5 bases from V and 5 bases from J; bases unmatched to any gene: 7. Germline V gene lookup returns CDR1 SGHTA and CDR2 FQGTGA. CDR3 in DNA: TGTGCCAGCAGCCCGCTAGCGGGAGGGCCGAACGAGCAGTACTTC. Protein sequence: CASSPLAGGPNEQYF.

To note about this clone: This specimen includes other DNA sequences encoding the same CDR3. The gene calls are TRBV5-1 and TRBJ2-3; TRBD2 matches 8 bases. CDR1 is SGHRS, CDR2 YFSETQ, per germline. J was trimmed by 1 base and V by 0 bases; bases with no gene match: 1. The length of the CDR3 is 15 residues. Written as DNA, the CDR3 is TGCGCCAGCAGCTTGGAAGCGGGGGGCACAGATACGCAGTATTTT. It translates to CASSLEAGGTDTQYF. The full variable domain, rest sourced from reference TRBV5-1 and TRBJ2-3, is KAGVTQTPRYLIKTRGQQVTLSCSPISGHRSVSWYQQTPGQGLQFLFEYFSETQRNKGNFPGRFSGRQFSNSRSEMNVSTLELGDSALYLCASSLEAGGTDTQYFGPGTRLTVL.

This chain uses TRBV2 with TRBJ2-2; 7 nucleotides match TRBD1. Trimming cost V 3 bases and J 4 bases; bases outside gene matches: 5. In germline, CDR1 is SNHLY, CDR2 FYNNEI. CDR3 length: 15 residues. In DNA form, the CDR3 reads TGTGCCAGCAGTGATAAACAGGGGAGCACCGGGGAGCTGTTTTTT. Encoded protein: CASSDKQGSTGELFF.

For the CDR3, the DNA is TGCGCCAGCACGTCCGATGGACAAAACTACGAGCAGTACTTC. Its protein is CASTSDGQNYEQYF. This chain connects TRBV5-1 to TRBJ2-7, with D perhaps matching TRBD1 (5 bases). Germline V gene data show CDR1 as SGHRS and CDR2 as YFSETQ. V lost 6 bases to trimming and J lost 3 bases, with 16 bases between them. CDR3 size: 14 residues.

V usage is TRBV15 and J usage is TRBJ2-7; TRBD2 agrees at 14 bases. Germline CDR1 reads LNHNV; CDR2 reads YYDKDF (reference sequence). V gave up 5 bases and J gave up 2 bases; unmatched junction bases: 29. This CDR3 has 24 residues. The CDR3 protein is CATSGLLTEPPPGLAGAVPYEQYF. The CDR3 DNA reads TGTGCCACCAGCGGGCTTCTAACAGAACCACCCCCGGGACTAGCGGGGGCCGTTCCCTACGAGCAGTACTTC.

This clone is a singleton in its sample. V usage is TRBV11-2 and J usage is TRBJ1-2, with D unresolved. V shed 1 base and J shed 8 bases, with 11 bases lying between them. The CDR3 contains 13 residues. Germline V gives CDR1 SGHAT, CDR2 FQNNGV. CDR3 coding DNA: TGTGCCAGCAGCTTAGGTCACGGGCAGGGCTACACCTTC. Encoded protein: CASSLGHGQGYTF.

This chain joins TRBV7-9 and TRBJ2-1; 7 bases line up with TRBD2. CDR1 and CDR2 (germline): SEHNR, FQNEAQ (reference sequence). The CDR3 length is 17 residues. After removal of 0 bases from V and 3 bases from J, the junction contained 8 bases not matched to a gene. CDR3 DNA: TGTGCCAGCAGCTTAGCGAGGCGGGACTACATCTACAATGAGCAGTTCTTC. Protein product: CASSLARRDYIYNEQFF.

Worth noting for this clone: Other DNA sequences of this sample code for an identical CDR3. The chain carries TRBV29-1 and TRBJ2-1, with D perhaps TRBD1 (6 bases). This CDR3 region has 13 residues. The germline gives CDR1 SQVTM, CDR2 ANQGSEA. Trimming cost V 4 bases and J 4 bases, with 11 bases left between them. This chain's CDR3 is CSVALTGYNEQFF. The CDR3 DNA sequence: TGCAGCGTTGCCCTGACAGGTTACAATGAGCAGTTCTTC.

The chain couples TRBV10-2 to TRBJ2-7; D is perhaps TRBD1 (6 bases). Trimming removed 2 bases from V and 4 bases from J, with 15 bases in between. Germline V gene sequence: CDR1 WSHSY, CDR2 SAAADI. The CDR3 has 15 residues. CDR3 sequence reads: CASSEGRGPHYEQYF. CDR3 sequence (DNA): TGCGCCAGCAGTGAGGGCAGGGGACCCCATTACGAGCAGTACTTC.

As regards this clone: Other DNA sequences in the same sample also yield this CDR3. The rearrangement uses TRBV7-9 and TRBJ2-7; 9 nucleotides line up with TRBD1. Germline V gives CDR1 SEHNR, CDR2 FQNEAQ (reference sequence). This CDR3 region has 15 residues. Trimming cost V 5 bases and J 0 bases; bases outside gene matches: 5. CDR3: CASSPGTGSSYEQYF. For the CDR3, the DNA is TGTGCCAGCAGCCCTGGGACAGGGAGCTCCTACGAGCAGTACTTC.

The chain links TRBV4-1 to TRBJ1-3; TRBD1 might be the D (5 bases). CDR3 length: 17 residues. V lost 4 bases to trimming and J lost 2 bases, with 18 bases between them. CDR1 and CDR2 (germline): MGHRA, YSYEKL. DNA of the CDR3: TGCGCCAGCAGCCCACTGCCAGGGCCTCCTACTGGAAACACCATATATTTT. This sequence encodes CASSPLPGPPTGNTIYF.

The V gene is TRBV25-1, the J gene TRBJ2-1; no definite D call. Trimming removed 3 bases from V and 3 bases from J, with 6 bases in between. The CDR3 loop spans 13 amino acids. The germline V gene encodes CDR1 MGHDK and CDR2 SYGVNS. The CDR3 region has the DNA TGTGCCAGCAGTGATCAGATCTACAATGAGCAGTTCTTC. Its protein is CASSDQIYNEQFF.